This entry lists 7 T cell receptor beta chains sequenced from one sample in a study of blood T cell repertoires in COVID-19. Using immunoSEQ multiplex PCR, the repertoire was profiled, and TCRdb retains in-frame clones only, with some absent. The sample shows 310,000 or so clones, nearly 90% of them seen only once. The sequencing sample was made of PBMCs or T cells enriched from blood (not recorded which). These receptors were taken from a woman under 30 with acute COVID-19.

The rearrangement uses TRBV27 and TRBJ1-1; D possibly corresponds to TRBD1 (6 bases). This CDR3 comprises 14 residues. Trimming shortened V by 0 bases and J by 3 bases, and 8 bases separated the two germline ends. Germline CDR1 and CDR2: MNHEY and SMNVEV (reference sequence). The CDR3 protein is CASSLSDSYTEAFF. CDR3 nucleotides: TGTGCCAGCAGTTTATCGGACAGCTACACTGAAGCTTTCTTT.

The J gene is TRBJ2-3, the V gene TRBV7-8; 8 bases line up with TRBD1. The length of the CDR3 is 15 residues. From germline, CDR1 is SGHVS and CDR2 FQNEAQ. Trimming at V came to 0 bases and at J to 3 bases, leaving 2 bases not matched to a gene. CDR3 coding DNA: TGTGCCAGCAGCTTAGCGAACAGGGGGACAGATACGCAGTATTTT. Translating gives CASSLANRGTDTQYF.

This clone was seen more than once but under ten times. The chain employs TRBV29-1 and TRBJ1-1; 9 bases are a match to TRBD1. The CDR3 runs 13 residues. V was clipped by 7 bases and J by 1 base; unmatched bases: 4. Per germline, CDR1 SQVTM and CDR2 ANQGSEA. CDR3 bases: TGCAGCGCCGTGACAGGGGGGAACACTGAAGCTTTCTTT. Its protein product is CSAVTGGNTEAFF.

V and J are TRBV6-1 and TRBJ1-4; TRBD1 matches at 11 bases. This CDR3 spans 17 amino acids. Germline V gene lookup returns CDR1 MNHNS and CDR2 SASEGT. The V segment lost 2 bases and the J segment 7 bases; nucleotides outside the gene matches: 9. The CDR3 sequence: CASSETIGDRGVEKLFF. In DNA form, the CDR3 reads TGTGCCAGCAGTGAAACTATTGGGGACAGGGGGGTTGAAAAACTGTTTTTT.

V and J are TRBV20-1 and TRBJ2-3, with D tentatively TRBD1 (6 bases). The CDR3 length is 15 residues. CDR1 is DFQATT, CDR2 SNEGSKA, per germline (reference sequence). V lost 3 bases and J lost 0, with 13 bases in between. DNA for the CDR3: TGCAGTGCTAGTTGGGACAACACTAGCACAGATACGCAGTATTTT. Protein product: CSASWDNTSTDTQYF.

The gene calls are TRBV3-1 (or the pseudogene TRBV3-2) and TRBJ2-7, with D tentatively TRBD2 (6 bases). The length of the CDR3 is 15 residues. Trimming removed 7 bases at V and 3 bases at J, with 19 bases between. CDR1 is LGHDT, CDR2 YNNKEL, per germline (reference sequence). Here the CDR3 DNA reads TGTGCCAGCACCAAGGGCGGGACCAGTGGCTACGAGCAGTACTTC. Translating it yields CASTKGGTSGYEQYF.

This clone was picked up a small number of times. The chain uses TRBV7-2 and TRBJ2-1, with D uncertain. Trimming pared 2 bases from V and 3 bases from J, leaving 5 bases between. The germline CDR1 and CDR2 sequences are SGHTA and FQGNSA. The CDR3 extends over 13 amino acids. CDR3: CASSLQRYNEQFF. The CDR3 DNA sequence: TGTGCCAGCAGCTTACAGCGCTACAATGAGCAGTTCTTC. Drawing the rest from reference TRBV7-2 and TRBJ2-1, the complete variable domain is GAGVSQSPSNKVTEKGKDVELRCDPISGHTALYWYRQSLGQGLEFLIYFQGNSAPDKSGLPSDRFSAERTGGSVSTLTIQRTQQEDSAVYLCASSLQRYNEQFFGPGTRLTVL.